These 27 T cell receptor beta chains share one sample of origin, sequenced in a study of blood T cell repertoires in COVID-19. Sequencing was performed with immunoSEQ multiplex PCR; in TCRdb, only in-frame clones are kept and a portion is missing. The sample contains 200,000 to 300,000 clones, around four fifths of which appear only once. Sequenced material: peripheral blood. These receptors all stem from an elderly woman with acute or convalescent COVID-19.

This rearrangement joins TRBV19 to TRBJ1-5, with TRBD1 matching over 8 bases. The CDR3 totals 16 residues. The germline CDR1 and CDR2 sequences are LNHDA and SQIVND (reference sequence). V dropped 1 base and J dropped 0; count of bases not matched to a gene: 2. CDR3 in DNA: TGTGCCAGTAGTATAGGGACAGGGTTTAGCAATCAGCCCCAGCATTTT. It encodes CASSIGTGFSNQPQHF.

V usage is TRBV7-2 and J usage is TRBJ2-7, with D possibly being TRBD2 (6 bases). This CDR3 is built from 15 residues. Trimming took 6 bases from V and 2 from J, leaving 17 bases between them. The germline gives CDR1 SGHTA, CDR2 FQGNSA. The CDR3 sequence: CASSFTSSVTYEQYF. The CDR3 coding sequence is TGTGCCAGCAGTTTCACATCTAGCGTAACCTACGAGCAGTACTTC.

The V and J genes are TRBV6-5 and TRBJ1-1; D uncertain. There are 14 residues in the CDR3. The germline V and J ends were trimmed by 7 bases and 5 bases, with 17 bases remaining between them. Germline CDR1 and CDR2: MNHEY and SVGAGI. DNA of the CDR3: TGTGCCAGCACCCGGCCGGGAAGTCGGACTGAAGCTTTCTTT. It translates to CASTRPGSRTEAFF.

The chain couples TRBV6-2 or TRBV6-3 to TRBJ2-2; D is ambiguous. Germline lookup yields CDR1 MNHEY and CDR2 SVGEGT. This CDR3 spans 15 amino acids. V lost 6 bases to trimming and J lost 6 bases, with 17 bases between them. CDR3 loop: CASSPTRSIPGELFF. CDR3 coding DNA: TGTGCCAGCAGCCCTACCCGATCTATCCCCGGGGAGCTGTTTTTT.

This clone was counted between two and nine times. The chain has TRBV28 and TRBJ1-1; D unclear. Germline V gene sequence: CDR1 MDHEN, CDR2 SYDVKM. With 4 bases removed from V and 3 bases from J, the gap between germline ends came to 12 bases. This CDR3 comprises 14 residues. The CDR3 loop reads CASSYRVSDTEAFF. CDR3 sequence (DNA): TGTGCCAGCAGTTACCGGGTCAGCGACACTGAAGCTTTCTTT.

The CDR3 DNA sequence: TGTGCCAGCAGCCAAGTCCCAGGACAGGGAATCACTGAAGCTTTCTTT. This sequence encodes CASSQVPGQGITEAFF. This chain uses TRBV4-2 with TRBJ1-1; 8 bases are shared with TRBD1. The ends lost 1 base at V and 4 bases at J; junction bases unmatched: 8. The germline CDR1 and CDR2 sequences are LGHNA and YNFKEQ. The CDR3 extends over 16 amino acids.

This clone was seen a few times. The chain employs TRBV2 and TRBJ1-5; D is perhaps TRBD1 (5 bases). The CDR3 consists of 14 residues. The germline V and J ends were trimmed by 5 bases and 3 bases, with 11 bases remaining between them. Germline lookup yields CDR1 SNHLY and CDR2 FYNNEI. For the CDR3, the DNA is TGTGCCAGCAGTACCGACAGTTTCAATCAGCCCCAGCATTTT. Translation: CASSTDSFNQPQHF.

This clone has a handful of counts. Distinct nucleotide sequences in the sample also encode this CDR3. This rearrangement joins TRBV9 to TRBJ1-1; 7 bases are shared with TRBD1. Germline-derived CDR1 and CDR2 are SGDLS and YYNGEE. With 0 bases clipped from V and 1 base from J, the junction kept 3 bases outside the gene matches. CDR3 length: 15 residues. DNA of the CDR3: TGTGCCAGCAGCGTAGTGGGACAGACGAACACTGAAGCTTTCTTT. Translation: CASSVVGQTNTEAFF.

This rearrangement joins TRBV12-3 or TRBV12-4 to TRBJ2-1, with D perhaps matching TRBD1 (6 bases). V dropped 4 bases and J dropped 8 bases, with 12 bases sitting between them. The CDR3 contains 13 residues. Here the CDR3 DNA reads TGTGCCAGCAGTTACCGGGACAACTATGAGCAGTTCTTC. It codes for CASSYRDNYEQFF.

The CDR3: CASSQGYRQAYGYTF. The CDR3 DNA is TGCGCCAGCAGCCAAGGGTACAGACAGGCCTATGGCTACACCTTC. This rearrangement joins TRBV4-3 to TRBJ1-2; D might be TRBD1 (6 bases). The CDR3 length is 15 residues. Trimming pared 1 base from V and 4 bases from J, leaving 13 bases between. Germline CDR1 LGHNA, CDR2 YSLEER.

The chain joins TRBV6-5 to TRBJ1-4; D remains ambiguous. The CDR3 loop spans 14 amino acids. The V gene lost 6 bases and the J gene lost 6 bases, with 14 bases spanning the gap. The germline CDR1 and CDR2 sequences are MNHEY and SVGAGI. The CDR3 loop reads CASRNGPADEKLFF. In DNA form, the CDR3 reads TGTGCCAGCAGAAATGGCCCAGCGGATGAAAAACTGTTTTTT.

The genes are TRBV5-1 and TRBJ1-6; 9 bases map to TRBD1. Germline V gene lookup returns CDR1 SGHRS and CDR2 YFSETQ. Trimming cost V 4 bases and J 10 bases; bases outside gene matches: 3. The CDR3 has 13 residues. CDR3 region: CASSRDRESPLHF. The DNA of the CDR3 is TGCGCCAGCAGCCGGGACAGGGAATCACCCCTCCACTTT. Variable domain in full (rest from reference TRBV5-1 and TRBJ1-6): KAGVTQTPRYLIKTRGQQVTLSCSPISGHRSVSWYQQTPGQGLQFLFEYFSETQRNKGNFPGRFSGRQFSNSRSEMNVSTLELGDSALYLCASSRDRESPLHFGNGTRLTVT.

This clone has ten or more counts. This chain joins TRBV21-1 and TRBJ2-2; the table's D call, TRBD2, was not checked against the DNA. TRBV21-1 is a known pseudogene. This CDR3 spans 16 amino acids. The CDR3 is CASRPTGTTNTGELFF. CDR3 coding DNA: TGTGCCAGCAGACCCACCGGGACTACAAACACCGGGGAGCTGTTTTTT.

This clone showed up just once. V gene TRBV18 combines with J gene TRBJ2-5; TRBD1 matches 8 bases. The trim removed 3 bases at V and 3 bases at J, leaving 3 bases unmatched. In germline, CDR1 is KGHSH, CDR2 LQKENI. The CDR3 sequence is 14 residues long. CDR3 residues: CASSPRTGKETQYF. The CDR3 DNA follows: TGTGCCAGCTCACCTCGGACAGGGAAAGAGACCCAGTACTTC.

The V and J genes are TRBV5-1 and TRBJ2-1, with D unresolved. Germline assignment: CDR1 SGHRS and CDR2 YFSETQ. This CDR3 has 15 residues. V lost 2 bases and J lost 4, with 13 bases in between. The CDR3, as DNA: TGCGCCAGCAGCTTACAGAACTTCAAATACAATGAGCAGTTCTTC. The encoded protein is CASSLQNFKYNEQFF.

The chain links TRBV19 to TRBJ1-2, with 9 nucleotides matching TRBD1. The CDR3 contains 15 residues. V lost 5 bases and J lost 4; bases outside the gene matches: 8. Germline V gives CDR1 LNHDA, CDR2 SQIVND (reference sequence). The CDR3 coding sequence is TGTGCCAGTAGTGACCCGGGACAGGGTATCTATGGCTACACCTTC. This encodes CASSDPGQGIYGYTF.

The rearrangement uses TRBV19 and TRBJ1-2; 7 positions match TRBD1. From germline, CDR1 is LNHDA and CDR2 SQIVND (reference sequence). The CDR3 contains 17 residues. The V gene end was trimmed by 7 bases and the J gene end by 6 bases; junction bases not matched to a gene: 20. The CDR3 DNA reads TGTGCCAGTACGGGCGAGCCCACCGACAGGGAACTGAATGGCTACACCTTC. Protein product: CASTGEPTDRELNGYTF.

The CDR3: CSASSGNNSPLHF. In DNA, the CDR3 is TGCAGTGCTAGTTCCGGGAATAATTCACCCCTCCACTTT. V gene TRBV20-1 combines with J gene TRBJ1-6, with D unclear. Deletions cut 3 bases from V and 5 bases from J, with 8 bases between. The CDR3 is 13 amino acids. Looked up from germline, CDR1 is DFQATT and CDR2 is SNEGSKA (reference sequence).

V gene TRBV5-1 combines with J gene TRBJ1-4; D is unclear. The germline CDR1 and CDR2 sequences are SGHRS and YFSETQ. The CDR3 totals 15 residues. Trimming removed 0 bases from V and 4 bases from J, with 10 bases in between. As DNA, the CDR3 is TGCGCCAGCAGCTTGGCCGGTTGGAGTAATGAAAAACTGTTTTTT. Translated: CASSLAGWSNEKLFF.

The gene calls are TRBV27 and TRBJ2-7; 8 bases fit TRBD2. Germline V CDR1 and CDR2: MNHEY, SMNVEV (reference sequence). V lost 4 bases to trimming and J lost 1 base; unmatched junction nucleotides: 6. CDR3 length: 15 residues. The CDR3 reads CASSSRTSRSYEQYF. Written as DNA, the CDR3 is TGTGCCAGCAGTTCCAGGACTAGCAGGTCCTACGAGCAGTACTTC.

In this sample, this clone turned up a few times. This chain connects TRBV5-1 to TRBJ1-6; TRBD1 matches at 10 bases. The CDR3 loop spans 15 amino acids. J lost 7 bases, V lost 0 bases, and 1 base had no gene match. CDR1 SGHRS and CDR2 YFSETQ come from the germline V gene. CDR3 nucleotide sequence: TGCGCCAGCAGCTTGGGGGACAGGGGCAATTCACCCCTCCACTTT. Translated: CASSLGDRGNSPLHF.

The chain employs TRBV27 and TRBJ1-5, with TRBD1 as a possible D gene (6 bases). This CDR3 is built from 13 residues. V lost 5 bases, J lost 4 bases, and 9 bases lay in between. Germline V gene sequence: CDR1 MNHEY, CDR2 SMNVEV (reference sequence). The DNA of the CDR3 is TGTGCCAGCAGTCTGACAGGTAATCAGCCCCAGCATTTT. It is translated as CASSLTGNQPQHF.

CDR3 nucleotide sequence: TGTGCCAGCAGTTCCGCCGGGACAGCCAATGAGCAGTTCTTC. Encoded protein: CASSSAGTANEQFF. The V call is TRBV27, the J call TRBJ2-1; 7 bases line up with TRBD1. This CDR3 has 14 amino acids. Germline-derived CDR1 and CDR2 are MNHEY and SMNVEV (reference sequence). The V gene end was trimmed by 4 bases and the J gene end by 6 bases; junction bases not matched to a gene: 6.

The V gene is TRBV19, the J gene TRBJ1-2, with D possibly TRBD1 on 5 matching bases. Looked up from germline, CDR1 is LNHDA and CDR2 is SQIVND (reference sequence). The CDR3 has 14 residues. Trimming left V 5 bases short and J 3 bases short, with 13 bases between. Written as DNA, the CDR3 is TGTGCCAGTAGTGTTTCAGCGGGGGACTATGGCTACACCTTC. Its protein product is CASSVSAGDYGYTF. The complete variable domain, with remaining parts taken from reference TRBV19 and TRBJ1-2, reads DGGITQSPKYLFRKEGQNVTLSCEQNLNHDAMYWYRQDPGQGLRLIYYSQIVNDFQKGDIAEGYSVSREKKESFPLTVTSAQKNPTAFYLCASSVSAGDYGYTFGSGTRLTVV.

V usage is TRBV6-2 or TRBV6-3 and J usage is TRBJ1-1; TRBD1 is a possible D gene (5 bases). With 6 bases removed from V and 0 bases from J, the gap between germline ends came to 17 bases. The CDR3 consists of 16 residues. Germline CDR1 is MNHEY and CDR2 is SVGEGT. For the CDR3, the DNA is TGTGCCAGCAGCTCGGGAACCGGGACTGTGAACACTGAAGCTTTCTTT. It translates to CASSSGTGTVNTEAFF.

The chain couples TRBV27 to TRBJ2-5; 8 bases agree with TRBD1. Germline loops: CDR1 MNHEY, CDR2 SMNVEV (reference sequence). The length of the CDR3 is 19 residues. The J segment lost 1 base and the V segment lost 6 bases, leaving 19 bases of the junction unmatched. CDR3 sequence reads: CASSRKPPRGRPLQETQYF. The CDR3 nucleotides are TGTGCCAGCAGCCGAAAACCCCCCAGGGGGCGTCCTCTCCAAGAGACCCAGTACTTC.

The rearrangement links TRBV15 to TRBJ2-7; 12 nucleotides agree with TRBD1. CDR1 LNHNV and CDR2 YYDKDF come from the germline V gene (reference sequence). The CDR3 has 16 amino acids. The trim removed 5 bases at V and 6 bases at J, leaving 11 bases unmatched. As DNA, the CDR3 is TGTGCCACCAGCGGAGGCCGGGACAGGGGGCTCTCCGAGCAGTACTTC. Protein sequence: CATSGGRDRGLSEQYF.